This TCR beta chain was recovered during a study of blood T cell repertoires in COVID-19. About the research overall: The cDNA or gDNA used as material had been derived from T cells, B-cell-depleted T cells, or PBMCs.

The method was immunoSEQ multiplex PCR; TCRdb's version includes in-frame clones alone and lacks a portion of them. The sample consists of about 95,000 clones, roughly nine tenths of them appearing once. The ends lost 3 bases at V and 6 bases at J; junction bases unmatched: 7. Germline V gene lookup returns CDR1 LGHDT and CDR2 YNNKEL (reference sequence). There are 15 residues in the CDR3. This chain connects TRBV3-1 (or the pseudogene TRBV3-2) to TRBJ2-3; 9 bases are shared with TRBD1. What was sequenced was peripheral blood. This clonotype was obtained from a woman in her seventies with acute or convalescent COVID-19. The chain's CDR3 is CASSQRGQGTDTQYF. CDR3 coding DNA: TGTGCCAGCAGCCAGCGGGGACAGGGTACGGATACGCAGTATTTT.